This T cell receptor beta chain was sequenced for a study of technical replicates of blood from several donors. This table comes from immunoSEQ multiplex PCR, and its TCRdb copy is limited to in-frame clones, with some not included. Of some 70,000 clones in the sample, around 91% were seen once. The ends were cut back, 5 bases at V and 7 bases at J, with 8 bases in the middle. Germline V lookup: CDR1 LGHNT, CDR2 FRNRAP. The CDR3 covers 11 residues. The TCR sequence derives from a human donor in good health. The chain uses TRBV12-5 and TRBJ1-2, with no clear D. The material sequenced was T cells isolated from PBMCs. CDR3 in amino acids: CASGTLGGYTF. The CDR3 DNA is TGTGCTAGTGGTACCCTCGGTGGCTACACCTTC. The whole variable domain, filled in from reference TRBV12-5 and TRBJ1-2, reads DARVTQTPRHKVTEMGQEVTMRCQPILGHNTVFWYRQTMMQGLELLAYFRNRAPLDDSGMPKDRFSAEMPDATLATLKIQPSEPRDSAVYFCASGTLGGYTFGSGTRLTVV.